This T cell receptor (beta chain) came from a study of early T cells in non-severe SARS-CoV-2 infection. Study as a whole: Bulk RNA from unsorted whole blood was sequenced; chains were unpaired.

MiXCR, run by TCRdb on the 5' RACE reads, gives a single entry per CDR3 protein. The data show approximately 65,000 distinct CDR3 sequences, with roughly an eighth seen just once and over 11% held by the top ten. Germline CDR1 and CDR2: SGHAT and FQNNGV. V was shortened by 5 bases and J by 3 bases, with 11 bases between the two germline ends. CDR3 length: 13 amino acids. The origin of this receptor is an adult who was a healthcare worker with PCR-confirmed SARS-CoV-2 infection or an uninfected control (not recorded which). The V gene is TRBV11-2, the J gene TRBJ2-7; the D is unclear. Sequencing used whole blood. CDR3 residues: CASSQIRNYEQYF. The CDR3 DNA reads as TGTGCCAGCAGCCAAATCCGGAACTACGAGCAGTACTTC.